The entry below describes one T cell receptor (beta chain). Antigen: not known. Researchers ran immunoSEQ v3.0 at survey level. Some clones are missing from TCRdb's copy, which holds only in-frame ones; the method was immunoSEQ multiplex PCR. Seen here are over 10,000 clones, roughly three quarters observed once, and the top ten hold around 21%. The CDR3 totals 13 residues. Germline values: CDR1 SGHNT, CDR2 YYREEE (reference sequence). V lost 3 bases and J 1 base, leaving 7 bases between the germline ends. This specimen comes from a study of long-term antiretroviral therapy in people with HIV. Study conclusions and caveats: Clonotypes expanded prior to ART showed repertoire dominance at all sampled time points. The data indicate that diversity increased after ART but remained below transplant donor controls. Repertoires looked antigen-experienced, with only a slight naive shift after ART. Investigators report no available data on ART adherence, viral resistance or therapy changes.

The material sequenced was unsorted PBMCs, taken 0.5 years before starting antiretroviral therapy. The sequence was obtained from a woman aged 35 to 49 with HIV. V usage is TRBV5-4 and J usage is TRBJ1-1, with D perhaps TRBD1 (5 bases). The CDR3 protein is CASSWGKNTEAFF. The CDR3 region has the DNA TGTGCCAGCAGCTGGGGGAAGAACACTGAAGCTTTCTTT.